This is a list of T cell receptor beta chains from one sample in a study of blood T cell repertoires in COVID-19. Measured with immunoSEQ multiplex PCR; TCRdb has only the in-frame clones, and not every one. The sample carries roughly 440,000 clones, about nine tenths recorded once. Sequenced sample: peripheral blood. These receptors were obtained from a woman aged 45-65 years with COVID-19, enrolled during active disease. Each CDR3 is given with its conserved first and last residue. A D gene is named only where the DNA matches it firmly. The size field is filled for only some rows; it gives once, few, many or a size class.

d_gene,v_gene,j_gene,abundance,CDR3aa,CDR3nt
TRBD1,TRBV28,TRBJ1-4,NA,CAVQFTGGGEKLFF,TGTGCCGTCCAGTTTACAGGGGGCGGGGAAAAACTGTTTTTT
NA,TRBV5-4,TRBJ1-2,NA,CASSRGAGSYGYTF,TGTGCCAGCAGCCGCGGGGCAGGGTCCTATGGCTACACCTTC
TRBD1,TRBV18,TRBJ2-2,NA,CASSPGQVLHTGELFF,TGTGCCAGCTCACCGGGACAGGTTCTCCACACCGGGGAGCTGTTTTTT
NA,TRBV6-1,TRBJ1-6,NA,CASSEWTEDSPLHF,TGTGCCAGCAGTGAGTGGACAGAGGACTCACCCCTCCACTTT
NA,TRBV2,TRBJ2-5,NA,CASMVEGLATETQYF,TGTGCCAGCATGGTCGAGGGACTGGCTACGGAGACCCAGTACTTC
NA,TRBV6-5,TRBJ2-2,NA,CASSLTSNTGELFF,TGTGCCAGCAGTCTCACAAGTAACACCGGGGAGCTGTTTTTT
NA,TRBV4-1,TRBJ2-7,once,CASSQDGAPLYEQYF,TGCGCCAGCAGCCAAGATGGGGCTCCCCTTTACGAGCAGTACTTC
TRBD2,TRBV7-4,TRBJ2-1,NA,CASSSSGGLIYNEQFF,TGTGCCAGCAGCTCAAGCGGGGGGCTCATCTACAATGAGCAGTTCTTC
NA,TRBV6-5,TRBJ2-2,NA,CATKGGASTGELFF,TGTGCCACCAAAGGAGGCGCTAGCACCGGGGAGCTGTTTTTT
TRBD1,TRBV5-4,TRBJ1-2,once,CASSDRAGYTF,TGTGCCAGCAGCGACAGGGCTGGCTACACCTTC
TRBD1,TRBV11-3,TRBJ2-2,NA,CASSAARDRANTGELFF,TGTGCCAGCAGCGCAGCAAGGGACAGGGCGAACACCGGGGAGCTGTTTTTT
NA,TRBV6-2/TRBV6-3,TRBJ2-3,NA,CASSFAADTQYF,TGTGCCAGCAGTTTTGCGGCAGATACGCAGTATTTT
TRBD1,TRBV9,TRBJ1-1,few,CASSARTGFTEAFF,TGTGCCAGCAGCGCCCGGACAGGGTTCACTGAAGCTTTCTTT
NA,TRBV5-1,TRBJ2-2,NA,CASSWDSPTSNTGELFF,TGCGCCAGCAGCTGGGACTCCCCGACCTCGAACACCGGGGAGCTGTTTTTT
NA,TRBV27,TRBJ1-1,once,CASSSRQANTEAFF,TGTGCCAGCAGTTCGCGACAGGCGAACACTGAAGCTTTCTTT
NA,TRBV6-6,TRBJ2-1,NA,CASSYSYGAAEQFF,TGTGCCAGCAGTTACTCTTATGGGGCCGCTGAGCAGTTCTTC
TRBD1,TRBV5-4,TRBJ2-5,NA,CASSRPGQGARETQYF,TGTGCCAGCAGCCGGCCGGGACAGGGGGCGCGGGAGACCCAGTACTTC
TRBD1,TRBV2,TRBJ1-2,NA,CATSRDRVIGYTF,TGTGCCACTTCGCGGGACAGGGTAATTGGCTACACCTTC
NA,TRBV5-1,TRBJ1-4,NA,CASSFQQGREKLFF,TGCGCCAGCAGCTTTCAACAGGGAAGGGAAAAACTGTTTTTT
TRBD1,TRBV7-2,TRBJ1-1,NA,CASSPRGQGAVEAFF,TGTGCCAGCAGCCCACGAGGACAGGGGGCGGTTGAAGCTTTCTTT
NA,TRBV30,TRBJ2-7,NA,CAWSGSYLRGEQYF,TGTGCCTGGAGCGGGAGTTACTTGAGGGGAGAGCAGTACTTC
TRBD2,TRBV28,TRBJ2-7,NA,CATWGLAGSYEQYF,TGTGCCACCTGGGGACTAGCGGGTTCCTACGAGCAGTACTTC
NA,TRBV15,TRBJ1-2,NA,CATSRDVQGGGYTF,TGTGCCACCAGCAGAGATGTCCAGGGAGGTGGCTACACCTTC
NA,TRBV27,TRBJ1-6,NA,CASGGGLLSYNSPLHF,TGTGCCAGCGGGGGGGGGCTACTCTCCTATAATTCACCCCTCCACTTT
NA,TRBV9,TRBJ2-3,NA,CASSAGLGSSTDTQYF,TGTGCCAGCAGCGCGGGGTTGGGCAGTAGTACAGATACGCAGTATTTT
NA,TRBV7-2,TRBJ1-5,NA,CASSFTHSNQPQHF,TGTGCCAGCAGCTTTACACATAGCAATCAGCCCCAGCATTTT
NA,TRBV6-4,TRBJ1-6,NA,CASSATGAYSPLHF,TGTGCCAGCAGCGCCACAGGAGCGTATTCACCCCTCCACTTT
TRBD1,TRBV5-1,TRBJ2-7,NA,CASSLTGVFREQYF,TGCGCCAGCAGCTTGACAGGGGTCTTCCGCGAGCAGTACTTC
NA,TRBV5-4,TRBJ2-7,NA,CASSLGPRQDYEQYF,TGTGCCAGCAGCTTGGGGCCGAGACAGGACTACGAGCAGTACTTC
TRBD2,TRBV7-8,TRBJ2-2,NA,CASSLGGGANRIGELFF,TGTGCCAGCAGCTTAGGGGGAGGGGCTAATCGAATCGGGGAGCTGTTTTTT
NA,TRBV19,TRBJ2-5,NA,CASSISEVAETQYF,TGTGCCAGTAGTATATCTGAGGTTGCGGAGACCCAGTACTTC